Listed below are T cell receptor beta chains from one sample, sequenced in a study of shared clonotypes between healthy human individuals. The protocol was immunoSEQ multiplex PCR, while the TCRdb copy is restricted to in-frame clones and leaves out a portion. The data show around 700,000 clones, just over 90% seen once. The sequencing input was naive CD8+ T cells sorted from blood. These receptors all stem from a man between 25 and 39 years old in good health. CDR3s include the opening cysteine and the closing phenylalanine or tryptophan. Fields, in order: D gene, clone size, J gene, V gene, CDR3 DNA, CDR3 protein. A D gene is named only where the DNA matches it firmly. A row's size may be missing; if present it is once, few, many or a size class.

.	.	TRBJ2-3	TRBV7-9	TGTGCCAGCAGCGCCAGGACTACAGATACGCAGTATTTT	CASSARTTDTQYF
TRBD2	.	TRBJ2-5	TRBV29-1	TGCAGTATAGCGGGAGGAACTCAAGAGACCCAGTACTTC	CSIAGGTQETQYF
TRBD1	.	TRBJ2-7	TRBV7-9	TGTGCCAGCAGCTTATGGGTGGACAGGATGAGCTCCTACGAGCAGTACTTC	CASSLWVDRMSSYEQYF
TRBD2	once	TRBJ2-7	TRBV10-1	TGCGCCAGCAGTCGGACTAGCGGGAGCAACGAGCAGTACTTC	CASSRTSGSNEQYF
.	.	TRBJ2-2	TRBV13	TGTGCCAGCAGGAGCCGAGGCGAGCGGCCGAACACCGGGGAGCTGTTTTTT	CASRSRGERPNTGELFF
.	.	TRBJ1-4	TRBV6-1	TGTGCCAGCAGTGAAGAGAGGGGTCGGCCGGAAAAACTGTTTTTT	CASSEERGRPEKLFF
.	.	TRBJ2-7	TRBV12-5	TGTGCTAGTCGACTCAGCAGAGTTCCAACCTACGAGCAGTACTTC	CASRLSRVPTYEQYF
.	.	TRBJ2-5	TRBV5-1	TGCGCCAGCCGGCCGGGACAAGTCCAAGAGACCCAGTACTTC	CASRPGQVQETQYF
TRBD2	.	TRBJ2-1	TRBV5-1	TGCGCCAGCAGCTCCACCGGGACTAGCTACAATGAGCAGTTCTTC	CASSSTGTSYNEQFF
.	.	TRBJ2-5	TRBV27	TGTGCCAGCAGGGGCGGGATCGTGGGGGAGACCCAGTACTTC	CASRGGIVGETQYF
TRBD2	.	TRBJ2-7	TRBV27	TGTGCCAGCAGTTTGACTAGCGGGAGAAGCTACGAGCAGTACTTC	CASSLTSGRSYEQYF
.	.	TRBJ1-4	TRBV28	TGTGCCAGCAGTTTAGACCCAGCGAATGAAAAACTGTTTTTT	CASSLDPANEKLFF
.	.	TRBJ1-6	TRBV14	TGTGCCAGCAGCCCAAGCCCGGACTCAAGGGGATCACCCCTCCACTTT	CASSPSPDSRGSPLHF
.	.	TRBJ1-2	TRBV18	TGTGCCAGCTCACCGGAGGGGGAGGGCTACACCTTC	CASSPEGEGYTF
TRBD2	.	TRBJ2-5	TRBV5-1	TGCGCCAGCAGCTTGGGACTAGCGGGAGGAGAAGAGACCCAGTACTTC	CASSLGLAGGEETQYF
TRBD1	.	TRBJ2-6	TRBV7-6	TGTGCCAGCAGCTCGGGACAGGGGCCCAACGTCCTGACTTTC	CASSSGQGPNVLTF
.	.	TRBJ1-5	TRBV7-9	TGTGCCAGCAGCTTAGACCAGGGCAATCAGCCCCAGCATTTT	CASSLDQGNQPQHF
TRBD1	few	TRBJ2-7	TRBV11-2	TGTGCCAGCAGCTTAGTCAGCGGGACAGGGGGATGGGGTTCTTACGAGCAGTACTTC	CASSLVSGTGGWGSYEQYF
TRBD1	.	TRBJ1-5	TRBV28	TGTGCCAGCACCCACAGGGGGCGCGGAATTCAGCCCCAGCATTTT	CASTHRGRGIQPQHF
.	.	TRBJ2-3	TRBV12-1	TGTGCCAGTTCTCCGTTAGGGTTGGGGACAGGGGGCTGTACGCAGTATTTT	CASSPLGLGTGGCTQYF
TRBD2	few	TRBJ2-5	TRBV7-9	TGTGCCAGCAGCATCCCTCTAGCGGGAGAGAAAGAGACCCAGTACTTC	CASSIPLAGEKETQYF
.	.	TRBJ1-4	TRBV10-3	TGTGCCATCAGTGAGGCGTGGGGGCTGGCTAATGAAAAACTGTTTTTT	CAISEAWGLANEKLFF
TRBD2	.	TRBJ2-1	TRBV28	TGTGCCAGCAGTTTCGATCTAGCAGCGGGAGGGAGGGACAATGAGCAGTTCTTC	CASSFDLAAGGRDNEQFF
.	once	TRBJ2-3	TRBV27	TGTGCCAGCAGTTTAGATGGGCCTGGAGGCACAGATACGCAGTATTTT	CASSLDGPGGTDTQYF
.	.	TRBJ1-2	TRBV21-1	TGTGCCAGCAGCAAGAATTACCGGGACAGCGGGCTTTATGGCTACACCTTC	CASSKNYRDSGLYGYTF
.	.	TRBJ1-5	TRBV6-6	TGTGCCAGCAGTTACTCGTTACAGGCGGGCAATCAGCCCCAGCATTTT	CASSYSLQAGNQPQHF
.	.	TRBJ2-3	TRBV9	TGTGCCAGCAGCACCTACCGGGACCCTAGGACAGATACGCAGTATTTT	CASSTYRDPRTDTQYF
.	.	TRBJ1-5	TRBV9	TGTGCCAGCAGCGTTGCCGGGAGCAATCAGCCCCAGCATTTT	CASSVAGSNQPQHF
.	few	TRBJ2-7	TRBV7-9	TGTGCCAGCCGTGACTCGAACGCCTACGAGCAGTACTTC	CASRDSNAYEQYF
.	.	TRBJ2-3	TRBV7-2	TGTGCCAGCAGCTTGGTCGCAGGACAGTCTTTGTATTTT	CASSLVAGQSLYF
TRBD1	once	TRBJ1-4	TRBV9	TGTGCCAGCAGCGAGACAGGGAAGAACGAAAAACTGTTTTTT	CASSETGKNEKLFF
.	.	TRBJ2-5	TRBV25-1	TGTGCCAGCAGTGACTTATGGGAGACCCAGTACTTC	CASSDLWETQYF
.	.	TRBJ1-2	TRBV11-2	TGTGCCAGCAGCTTAGGATTGAGGGATGGCTACACCTTC	CASSLGLRDGYTF
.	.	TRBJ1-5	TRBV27	TGTGCCAGCAGACCACCCGGGGTGGGGAATCAGCCCCAGCATTTT	CASRPPGVGNQPQHF
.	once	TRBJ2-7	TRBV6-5	TGTGCCAGCAGTTACGGGGGAGTCGACGAGCAGTACTTC	CASSYGGVDEQYF
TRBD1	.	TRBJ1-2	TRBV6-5	TGTGCCAGCAGTTCTCCAGGGACAGGGAGCGGCTACACCTTC	CASSSPGTGSGYTF
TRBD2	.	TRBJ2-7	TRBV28	TGTGCCAGCAGTTACCCCCGGGGAGGGCCACCAGAGAACGAGCAGTACTTC	CASSYPRGGPPENEQYF
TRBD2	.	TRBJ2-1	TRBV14	TGTGCCAGCAGCCAAGTTTGGCGGGAGTGGAATGAGCAGTTCTTC	CASSQVWREWNEQFF
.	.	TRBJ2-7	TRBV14	TGTGCCAGCAGCCAAGATGGGGTCCGGGACGTCTCCTACGAGCAGTACTTC	CASSQDGVRDVSYEQYF
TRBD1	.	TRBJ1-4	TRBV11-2	TGTGCCAGCAACCACAGGGGGCAGGATGAAAAACTGTTTTTT	CASNHRGQDEKLFF
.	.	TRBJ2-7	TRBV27	TGTGCCAGCAGTCCAGGGGCTCTTCCCTACGAGCAGTACTTC	CASSPGALPYEQYF
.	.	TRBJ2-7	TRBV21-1	TGTGCCAGCAGCAAAGCGGGGGGACAGACCGTTTCCTACGAGCAGTACTTC	CASSKAGGQTVSYEQYF
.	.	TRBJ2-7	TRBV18	TGTGCCAGCTCACCACTTGACAGTTCATACGAGCAGTACTTC	CASSPLDSSYEQYF
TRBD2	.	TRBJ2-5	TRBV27	TGTGCCAGCAGTTTAGTAGCGGGAGTAGAGACCCAGTACTTC	CASSLVAGVETQYF
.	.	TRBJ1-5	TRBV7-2	TGTGCCAGCAGCTTAGTTGCGAATCAGCCCCAGCATTTT	CASSLVANQPQHF
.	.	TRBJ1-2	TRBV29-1	TGCAGCGTTGATCAGCACGGTGGGAACTATGGCTACACCTTC	CSVDQHGGNYGYTF
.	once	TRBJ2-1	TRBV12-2	TGTGCAAGTCGCTTAGCGCAGGGGCCTTGTGAGCAGTTCTTC	CASRLAQGPCEQFF
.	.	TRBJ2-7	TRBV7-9	TGTGCCAGCAGCTTAGCGGAGGGGGAGGGCCACTACGAGCAGTACTTC	CASSLAEGEGHYEQYF
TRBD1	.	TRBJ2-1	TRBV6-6	TGTGCCAGCAGTTCTCGGCCGGGACAGCGAAACAATGAGCAGTTCTTC	CASSSRPGQRNNEQFF
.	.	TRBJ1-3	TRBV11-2	TGTGCCAGCAGCTTAGATACACCCCTCTCTGGAAACACCATATATTTT	CASSLDTPLSGNTIYF
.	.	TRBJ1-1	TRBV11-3	TGTGCCAGCAGCGCACACTCCGGGCCCAACACTGAAGCTTTCTTT	CASSAHSGPNTEAFF
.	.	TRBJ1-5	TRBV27	TGTGCCAGCAGTCCACTGGAGGAGAGCAATCAGCCCCAGCATTTT	CASSPLEESNQPQHF